These 14 T cell receptor beta chains were sequenced from one sample in a study of CD8+CD57+ T cells in acquired aplastic anemia. Researchers used genomic DNA as the template to profile TCR beta VDJ and CDR3. TCRdb used MiXCR to reprocess the reads, holding one entry per CDR3 protein. The sample consists of around 180,000 distinct CDR3 sequences, about 60% of them appearing once. The sequenced material came from sorted CD4+, CD8+, or CD8+CD57+ T cells (not recorded which) from PBMCs. These receptors were obtained from a human donor in good health.

The chain is built from TRBV12-3 or TRBV12-4 and TRBJ2-7; 11 positions match TRBD2. V shed 0 bases and J 3 bases; nucleotides not matched to a gene: 4. This CDR3 has 16 amino acids. CDR3 coding DNA: TGTGCCAGCAGTTTAGCGCTACTAGCGGGAGTCTACGAGCAGTACTTC. It yields the protein CASSLALLAGVYEQYF.

V gene TRBV7-6 combines with J gene TRBJ2-7; TRBD1 is a possible D gene (6 bases). CDR1 and CDR2 (germline): SGHVS, FNYEAQ. V was shortened by 5 bases and J by 2 bases, with 16 bases between the two germline ends. The CDR3 sequence is 15 residues long. The chain's CDR3 is CASSQGQGRTYEQYF. The CDR3 DNA is TGTGCCAGCAGCCAGGGACAAGGGCGAACCTACGAGCAGTACTTC.

In its sample, this clonotype was seen many times. The chain recombines TRBV15 with TRBJ2-7; TRBD2 might be the D (5 bases). CDR1 and CDR2 from the germline V gene are LNHNV and YYDKDF (reference sequence). The CDR3 totals 14 residues. Trimming removed 3 bases from V and 4 bases from J, with 13 bases in between. The CDR3 DNA sequence: TGTGCCACCAGCAGGATCGGAGGTGGGTACGAGCAGTACTTC. Translated: CATSRIGGGYEQYF.

The chain employs TRBV25-1 and TRBJ2-7; the match to TRBD1 covers 12 bases. Germline CDR1 and CDR2: MGHDK and SYGVNS. The CDR3 extends over 18 amino acids. With V trimmed by 4 bases and J by 7 bases, 17 bases remained unmatched. The CDR3 here is CASSAFGTGGIYLGEQYF. CDR3 sequence (DNA): TGTGCCAGCAGTGCGTTCGGGACAGGGGGCATCTACTTGGGGGAGCAGTACTTC.

V is TRBV11-2 and J is TRBJ2-5; the match to TRBD2 covers 7 bases. Germline V gene lookup returns CDR1 SGHAT and CDR2 FQNNGV. This CDR3 is built from 15 residues. The V gene end was trimmed by 4 bases and the J gene end by 1 base; junction bases not matched to a gene: 6. CDR3 nucleotide sequence: TGTGCCAGCAGCTACGCCGGGACTATCCAAGAGACCCAGTACTTC. It translates to CASSYAGTIQETQYF.

The table lists this clonotype with many counts. J is TRBJ2-5 and V is TRBV9, with D perhaps assigned TRBD1 or TRBD2 (6 bases each). The CDR3 sequence is 15 residues long. Germline loops: CDR1 SGDLS, CDR2 YYNGEE. The V end lost 0 bases, the J end lost 5 bases, and 14 bases lay between the germline ends. CDR3 loop: CASSVGGRGMETQYF. The CDR3 DNA reads as TGTGCCAGCAGCGTAGGGGGGCGCGGGATGGAGACCCAGTACTTC.

The chain joins TRBV10-3 to TRBJ2-2, with 7 bases identical to TRBD2. Germline V gives CDR1 ENHRY, CDR2 SYGVKD. J was trimmed by 5 bases and V by 0 bases; bases with no gene match: 0. The CDR3 consists of 14 residues. The CDR3 sequence: CAISESGGTGELFF. As DNA, the CDR3 is TGTGCCATCAGTGAGTCGGGGGGGACCGGGGAGCTGTTTTTT.

CDR3 DNA: TGTGCCAGCAGCTTAGGACAGGGGACCTATCAGCCCCAGCATTTT. Its translation is CASSLGQGTYQPQHF. The V gene is TRBV5-5, the J gene TRBJ1-5, with 9 nucleotides matching TRBD1. Germline-derived CDR1 and CDR2 are SGHKS and YYEKEE (reference sequence). The junction had 5 bases not matched to a gene; V was cut back by 2 bases and J by 5 bases. The CDR3 is 15 residues long.

This chain uses TRBV2 with TRBJ1-5; 9 nucleotides line up with TRBD1. Germline V CDR1 and CDR2: SNHLY, FYNNEI. This CDR3 has 14 residues. V trimming: 4 bases; J trimming: 5 bases; junction bases outside the gene matches: 3. CDR3 region: CASSGTGAHQPQHF. DNA of the CDR3: TGTGCCAGCAGTGGGACAGGGGCCCATCAGCCCCAGCATTTT.

This clonotype appeared many times. This chain links TRBV7-9 with TRBJ1-2; D not certain. Looked up from germline, CDR1 is SEHNR and CDR2 is FQNEAQ (reference sequence). The CDR3 length is 13 residues. Between the trimmed V and J ends, which lost 7 bases and 6 bases, there was a span of 15 bases. The chain's CDR3 is CASTSLLGNGYTF. CDR3 nucleotides: TGTGCCAGCACCTCATTGCTGGGGAATGGCTACACCTTC.

Points on this clonotype: One end of the junction does not line up with germline, which may come from a read error. The chain recombines TRBV19 with TRBJ1-2, with D possibly matching TRBD1 (5 bases). The germline CDR1 and CDR2 sequences are LNHDA and SQIVND (reference sequence). This CDR3 has 15 amino acids. The CDR3, as DNA: TGTGCCAGTAGTCCCCAAAGTGGGGGTAACTATGGCTACGCCTTC. Amino acids: CASSPQSGGNYGYAF.

The CDR3 loop is CASTSGQGYQPQHF. CDR3 DNA sequence: TGTGCCAGCACTTCGGGACAGGGCTATCAGCCCCAGCATTTT. V gene TRBV6-1 combines with J gene TRBJ1-5, with 9 bases that match TRBD1. This CDR3 comprises 14 residues. Germline CDR1 and CDR2: MNHNS and SASEGT. V was pared by 7 bases and J by 5 bases, with 6 bases of the junction left unmatched.

In its sample, this clonotype was seen many times. The V and J genes are TRBV2 and TRBJ2-7; 7 bases map to TRBD2. The CDR3 loop spans 15 amino acids. Germline CDR1 is SNHLY and CDR2 is FYNNEI. V shed 5 bases and J 3 bases; nucleotides not matched to a gene: 10. The chain's CDR3 is CASSPGLAELYEQYF. CDR3 in DNA: TGTGCCAGCAGTCCGGGGCTAGCGGAGCTCTACGAGCAGTACTTC.

This rearrangement joins TRBV14 to TRBJ2-5; D gene uncertain. The V end lost 4 bases, the J end lost 4 bases, and 10 bases lay between the germline ends. This CDR3 has 13 amino acids. Germline CDR1 is SGHDN and CDR2 is FVKESK. CDR3 region: CASSLLLGETQYF. The CDR3 DNA is TGTGCCAGCAGCCTCCTCCTCGGAGAGACCCAGTACTTC.